These T cell receptor beta chains were read from a single sample in a study of cytomegalovirus exposure and HLA in healthy donors. The method was immunoSEQ multiplex PCR; TCRdb's version includes in-frame clones alone and lacks a portion of them. The table has 150,000 to 200,000 clones, around 79% seen once. The sample was PBMCs. The receptors shown here come from a male donor in good health and CMV-seropositive. Both conserved end residues are part of each CDR3. The order of the fields is D gene, clone size, J gene, V gene, CDR3 protein, CDR3 DNA. The D gene is left open where the match is weak. Size is omitted from some rows. Given values are once, few, many or a class for expanded clones.

d_gene: TRBD1
abundance: -
j_gene: TRBJ1-5
v_gene: TRBV5-6
CDR3aa: CASNLGQGDQPQHF
CDR3nt: TGTGCCAGCAACCTCGGACAGGGTGATCAGCCCCAGCATTTT

d_gene: -
abundance: -
j_gene: TRBJ2-7
v_gene: TRBV27
CDR3aa: CASSLFWQGEQYF
CDR3nt: TGTGCCAGCAGTTTATTCTGGCAGGGGGAGCAGTACTTC

d_gene: -
abundance: -
j_gene: TRBJ2-7
v_gene: TRBV19
CDR3aa: CASSSRQIPYEQYF
CDR3nt: TGTGCCAGTAGTAGCAGACAGATACCCTACGAGCAGTACTTC

d_gene: TRBD1
abundance: -
j_gene: TRBJ2-7
v_gene: TRBV7-3
CDR3aa: CASSSRWTGVYEQYF
CDR3nt: TGTGCCAGCAGTTCACGCTGGACAGGGGTCTACGAGCAGTACTTC

d_gene: -
abundance: -
j_gene: TRBJ2-3
v_gene: TRBV19
CDR3aa: CASSPSLLVMGQDTQYF
CDR3nt: TGTGCCAGTAGTCCCTCTCTTCTAGTGATGGGACAAGATACGCAGTATTTT

d_gene: -
abundance: -
j_gene: TRBJ1-2
v_gene: TRBV5-5
CDR3aa: CASSLEQAYGYTF
CDR3nt: TGTGCCAGCAGCTTGGAACAGGCGTATGGCTACACCTTC

d_gene: -
abundance: -
j_gene: TRBJ1-3
v_gene: TRBV4-1
CDR3aa: CASSPDSNTIYF
CDR3nt: TGCGCCAGCAGCCCCGACTCAAACACCATATATTTT

d_gene: TRBD2
abundance: once
j_gene: TRBJ2-5
v_gene: TRBV7-7
CDR3aa: CASSAYTSVGETQYF
CDR3nt: TGTGCCAGCAGCGCATACACTAGCGTCGGAGAGACCCAGTACTTC

d_gene: -
abundance: -
j_gene: TRBJ1-5
v_gene: TRBV9
CDR3aa: CASSVDGVSNQPQHF
CDR3nt: TGTGCCAGCAGCGTAGACGGGGTGAGCAATCAGCCCCAGCATTTT

d_gene: TRBD2
abundance: -
j_gene: TRBJ2-1
v_gene: TRBV30
CDR3aa: CAQSSGNTFEQFF
CDR3nt: TGTGCCCAATCTAGCGGGAACACTTTTGAGCAGTTCTTC

d_gene: -
abundance: -
j_gene: TRBJ2-2
v_gene: TRBV4-3
CDR3aa: CASSQDRVAGELFF
CDR3nt: TGCGCCAGCAGCCAAGACAGGGTTGCCGGGGAGCTGTTTTTT

d_gene: TRBD1
abundance: -
j_gene: TRBJ1-3
v_gene: TRBV9
CDR3aa: CASSAGPGTGGGNTIYF
CDR3nt: TGTGCCAGCAGCGCCGGGCCTGGGACAGGGGGTGGAAACACCATATATTTT

d_gene: -
abundance: -
j_gene: TRBJ1-2
v_gene: TRBV27
CDR3aa: CASSLSSGIGGYTF
CDR3nt: TGTGCCAGCAGTTTATCCTCGGGTATTGGAGGCTACACCTTC

d_gene: -
abundance: -
j_gene: TRBJ2-5
v_gene: TRBV7-7
CDR3aa: CASSQAGEGETQYF
CDR3nt: TGTGCCAGCAGCCAAGCAGGGGAGGGAGAGACCCAGTACTTC

d_gene: -
abundance: -
j_gene: TRBJ1-2
v_gene: TRBV2
CDR3aa: CASSLQEGGYTF
CDR3nt: TGTGCCAGCAGCTTACAGGAGGGAGGCTACACCTTC

d_gene: TRBD1
abundance: -
j_gene: TRBJ1-1
v_gene: TRBV27
CDR3aa: CASRDRVRLNTEAFF
CDR3nt: TGTGCCAGCAGGGACAGGGTTCGGCTGAACACTGAAGCTTTCTTT

d_gene: TRBD2
abundance: -
j_gene: TRBJ2-4
v_gene: TRBV30
CDR3aa: CAWSRGDKNIQYF
CDR3nt: TGTGCCTGGAGTCGGGGGGACAAAAACATTCAGTACTTC